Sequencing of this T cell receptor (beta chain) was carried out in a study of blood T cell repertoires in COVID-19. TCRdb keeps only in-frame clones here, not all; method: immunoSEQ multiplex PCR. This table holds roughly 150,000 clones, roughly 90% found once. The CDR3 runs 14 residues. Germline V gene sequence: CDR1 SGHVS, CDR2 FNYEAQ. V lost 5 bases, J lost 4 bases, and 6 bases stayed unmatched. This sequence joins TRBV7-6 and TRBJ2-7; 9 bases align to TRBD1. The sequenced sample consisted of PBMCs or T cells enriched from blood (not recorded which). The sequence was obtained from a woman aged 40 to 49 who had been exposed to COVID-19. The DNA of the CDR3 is TGTGCCAGCAGCCCCGGGACAGGGACGTACGAGCAGTACTTC. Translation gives CASSPGTGTYEQYF.